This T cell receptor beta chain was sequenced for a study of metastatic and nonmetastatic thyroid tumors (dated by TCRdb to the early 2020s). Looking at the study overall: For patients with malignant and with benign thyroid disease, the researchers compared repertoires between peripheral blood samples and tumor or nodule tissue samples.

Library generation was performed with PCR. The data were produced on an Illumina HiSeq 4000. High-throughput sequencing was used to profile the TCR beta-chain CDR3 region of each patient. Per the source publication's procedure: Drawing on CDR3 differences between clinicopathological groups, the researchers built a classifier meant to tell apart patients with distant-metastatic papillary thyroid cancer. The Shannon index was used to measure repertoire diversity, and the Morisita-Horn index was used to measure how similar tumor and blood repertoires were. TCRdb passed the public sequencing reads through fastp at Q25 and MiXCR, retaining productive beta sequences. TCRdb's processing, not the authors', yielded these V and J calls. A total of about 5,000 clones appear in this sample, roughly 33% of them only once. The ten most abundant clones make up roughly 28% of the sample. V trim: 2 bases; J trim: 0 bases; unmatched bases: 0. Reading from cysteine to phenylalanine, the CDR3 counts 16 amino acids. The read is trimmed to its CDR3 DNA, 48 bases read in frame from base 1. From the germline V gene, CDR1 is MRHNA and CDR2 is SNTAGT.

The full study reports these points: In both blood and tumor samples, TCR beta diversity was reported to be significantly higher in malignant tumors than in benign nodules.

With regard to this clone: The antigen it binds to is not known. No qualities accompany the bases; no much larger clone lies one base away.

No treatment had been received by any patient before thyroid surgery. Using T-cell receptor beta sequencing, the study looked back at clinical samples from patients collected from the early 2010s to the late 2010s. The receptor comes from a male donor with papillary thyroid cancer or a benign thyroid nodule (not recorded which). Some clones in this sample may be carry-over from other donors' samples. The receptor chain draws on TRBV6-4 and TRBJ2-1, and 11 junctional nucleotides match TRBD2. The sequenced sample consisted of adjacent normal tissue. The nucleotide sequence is TGTGCCAGCAGTGACACTAGCGGGAGCTCCTACAATGAGCAGTTCTTC. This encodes CASSDTSGSSYNEQFF.